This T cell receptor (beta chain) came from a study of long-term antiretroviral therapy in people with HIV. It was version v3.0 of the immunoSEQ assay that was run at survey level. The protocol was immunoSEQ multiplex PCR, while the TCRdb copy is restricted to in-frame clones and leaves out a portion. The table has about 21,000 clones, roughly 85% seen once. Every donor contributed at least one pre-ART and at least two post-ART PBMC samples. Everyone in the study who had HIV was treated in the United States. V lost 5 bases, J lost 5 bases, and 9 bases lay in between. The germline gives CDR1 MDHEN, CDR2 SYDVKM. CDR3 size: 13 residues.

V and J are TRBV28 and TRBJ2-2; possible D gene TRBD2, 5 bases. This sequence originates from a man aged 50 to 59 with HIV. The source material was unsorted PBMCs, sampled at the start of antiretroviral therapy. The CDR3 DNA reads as TGTGCCAGCAGTGTCTTAGCGACCGGGGAGCTGTTTTTT. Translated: CASSVLATGELFF.